This T cell receptor (beta chain) was captured in a study of blood T cell repertoires in COVID-19. The V gene end was trimmed by 3 bases and the J gene end by 2 bases; junction bases not matched to a gene: 11. CDR1 is LGHNA, CDR2 YNFKEQ, per germline. The CDR3 covers 17 residues. Under the authors' procedure: From reference gene primer amplification, estimates of nucleated cell counts were derived. Profiled with immunoSEQ multiplex PCR; TCRdb holds only in-frame clones, not every one. The V and J calls and clone size were taken over from that table, and D and trimming were inferred from the DNA. This table has roughly 230,000 clones, roughly 90% appearing once.

Sequencing was performed on peripheral blood. V usage is TRBV4-2 and J usage is TRBJ2-7, with 9 bases fitting TRBD1. The sequence was obtained from a man in his sixties or seventies with acute or convalescent COVID-19. The CDR3 loop is CASSQASTGGITYEQYF. The CDR3 nucleotides read TGTGCCAGCAGCCAGGCCAGTACAGGGGGCATAACCTACGAGCAGTACTTC.